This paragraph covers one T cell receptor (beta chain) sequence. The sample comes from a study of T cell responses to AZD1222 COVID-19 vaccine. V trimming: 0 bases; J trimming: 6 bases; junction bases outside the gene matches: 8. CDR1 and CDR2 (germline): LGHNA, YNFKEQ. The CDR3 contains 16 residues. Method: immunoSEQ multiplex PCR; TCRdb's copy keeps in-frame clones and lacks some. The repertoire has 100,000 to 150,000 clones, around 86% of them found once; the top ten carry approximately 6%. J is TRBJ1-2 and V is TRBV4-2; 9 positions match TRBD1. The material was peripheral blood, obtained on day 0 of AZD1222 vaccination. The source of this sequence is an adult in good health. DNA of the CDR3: TGTGCCAGCAGCCAAGAGGTAGGACAGGGGAGAAATGGCTACACCTTC. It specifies CASSQEVGQGRNGYTF.